Presented here are 22 T cell receptor beta chains from one specimen sequenced in a study of CD8+CD57+ T cells in acquired aplastic anemia. Genomic DNA was employed as the template in profiling TCR beta VDJ and CDR3. From the reads, TCRdb called clonotypes with MiXCR, one entry per CDR3 protein. The sample holds around 170,000 distinct CDR3 sequences, about three fifths seen once. The source material was sorted CD4+, CD8+, or CD8+CD57+ T cells (not recorded which) from PBMCs. The receptor set was obtained from a human donor in good health.

This clonotype appeared many times. The rearrangement uses TRBV6-1 and TRBJ1-6; D gene uncertain. The CDR3 is 15 amino acids. Trimming stripped 6 bases from V and 1 base from J, with 10 bases between. Germline CDR1 MNHNS, CDR2 SASEGT. CDR3 nucleotides: TGTGCCAGCAGCTGGGTTTTATCCTATAATTCACCCCTCCACTTT. It translates to CASSWVLSYNSPLHF.

Only a few counts were recorded for this clonotype. V gene TRBV7-3 combines with J gene TRBJ2-7; D is possibly TRBD1 (6 bases). The V gene's germline CDR1 is SGHTA and CDR2 FQGTGA. Trimming left V 2 bases short and J 5 bases short, with 10 bases between. The CDR3 spans 13 residues. As DNA, the CDR3 is TGTGCCAGCAGCTTAGAACAGGGTAACGAGCAGTACTTC. Translation gives CASSLEQGNEQYF.

This clonotype came up many times. This rearrangement joins TRBV19 to TRBJ2-7; TRBD2 agrees at 10 bases. Trimming at V came to 4 bases and at J to 2 bases, leaving 5 bases not matched to a gene. The CDR3 spans 15 residues. Germline V CDR1 and CDR2: LNHDA, SQIVND (reference sequence). This chain's CDR3 is CASSTLAGGAYEQYF. CDR3 coding DNA: TGTGCCAGTAGTACCTTAGCGGGAGGTGCCTACGAGCAGTACTTC. The full variable domain, in which reference TRBV19 and TRBJ2-7 provide the parts outside the CDR3, is DGGITQSPKYLFRKEGQNVTLSCEQNLNHDAMYWYRQDPGQGLRLIYYSQIVNDFQKGDIAEGYSVSREKKESFPLTVTSAQKNPTAFYLCASSTLAGGAYEQYFGPGTRLTVT.

The rearrangement joins TRBV29-1 to TRBJ1-1; the match to TRBD1 covers 10 bases. Per germline, CDR1 SQVTM and CDR2 ANQGSEA. The CDR3 has 13 residues. V was pared by 8 bases and J by 9 bases, with 12 bases of the junction left unmatched. This chain's CDR3 is CSIQGPTGGQAFF. CDR3 nucleotide sequence: TGCAGCATACAGGGACCGACAGGGGGCCAAGCTTTCTTT.

This clonotype was counted at least ten times. J is TRBJ2-7 and V is TRBV2; 11 nucleotides line up with TRBD2. The CDR3 runs 16 residues. Losses at the gene ends were 5 bases for V and 6 bases for J; bases not matched to a gene: 12. CDR1 and CDR2 from the germline V gene are SNHLY and FYNNEI. The CDR3 loop reads CASSPTETSGSGEQYF. The CDR3 region has the DNA TGTGCCAGCAGTCCGACTGAAACTAGCGGGAGTGGCGAGCAGTACTTC.

This clonotype was picked up a small number of times. The rearrangement links TRBV24-1 to TRBJ2-7; D is ambiguous. The CDR3 runs 21 residues. V lost 1 base, J lost 2 bases, and 29 bases lay in between. Germline CDR1 KGHDR, CDR2 SFDVKD. For the CDR3, the DNA is TGTGCCACCAGTGATTTAAAGTGGATTGATTGTGGGCAAAGGGCAACCTACGAGCAGTACTTC. Amino acids: CATSDLKWIDCGQRATYEQYF.

The chain has TRBV29-1 and TRBJ1-1; perhaps TRBD1 as D (6 bases). V dropped 3 bases and J dropped 1 base, with 9 bases sitting between them. CDR1 and CDR2 (germline): SQVTM, ANQGSEA. The CDR3 is 13 residues long. As DNA, the CDR3 is TGCAGCGTTGAGAAACAGGGGAACACTGAAGCTTTCTTT. Its translation: CSVEKQGNTEAFF.

The chain recombines TRBV19 with TRBJ1-2, with D unresolved. Germline CDR1 is LNHDA and CDR2 is SQIVND (reference sequence). Between the trimmed V and J ends, which lost 6 bases and 8 bases, there was a span of 10 bases. The CDR3 is 11 residues long. CDR3 loop: CASSGGRGYTF. The DNA for the CDR3 is TGTGCCAGTAGCGGTGGCCGAGGCTACACCTTC.

The chain recombines TRBV2 with TRBJ1-5, with D unclear. Germline V gene data show CDR1 as SNHLY and CDR2 as FYNNEI. V lost 7 bases to trimming and J lost 0 bases, with 7 bases between them. The CDR3 has 13 amino acids. CDR3 sequence: CASNGYSNQPQHF. The DNA for the CDR3 is TGTGCCAGCAACGGCTATAGCAATCAGCCCCAGCATTTT.

The V and J genes are TRBV11-2 and TRBJ1-4; tentative D call: TRBD1 (5 bases). This CDR3 comprises 14 residues. Looked up from germline, CDR1 is SGHAT and CDR2 is FQNNGV. V lost 1 base and J lost 6, with 9 bases in between. CDR3 nucleotide sequence: TGTGCCAGCAGCTTAGTTGGGGCAGATGAAAAACTGTTTTTT. Its protein is CASSLVGADEKLFF.

The chain combines TRBV9 with TRBJ2-2; 7 bases align to TRBD1. Germline loops: CDR1 SGDLS, CDR2 YYNGEE. CDR3 length equals 15 residues. V dropped 4 bases and J dropped 5; count of bases not matched to a gene: 8. CDR3 protein: CASSPAGRGTGELFF. The CDR3 coding sequence is TGTGCCAGCAGCCCGGCTGGCAGGGGGACCGGGGAGCTGTTTTTT.

This chain uses TRBV7-8 with TRBJ1-1; tentative D call: TRBD1 (5 bases). Germline CDR1 reads SGHVS; CDR2 reads FQNEAQ. Trimming shortened V by 2 bases and J by 1 base, and 8 bases separated the two germline ends. The CDR3 loop spans 14 amino acids. CDR3 bases: TGTGCCAGCAGCTTATGGGGGGAGAACACTGAAGCTTTCTTT. It specifies CASSLWGENTEAFF.

This clonotype was recorded only once. This chain links TRBV10-3 with TRBJ1-2; weak D call: TRBD1 (5 bases). Trimming pared 4 bases from V and 6 bases from J, leaving 9 bases between. Germline CDR1 and CDR2: ENHRY and SYGVKD. The CDR3 is 12 amino acids. The CDR3 DNA is TGTGCCATCAGTGGGGGGATGAATGGCTACACCTTC. It codes for CAISGGMNGYTF.

This chain connects TRBV9 to TRBJ2-1; a possible D gene is TRBD1 (6 bases). From germline, CDR1 is SGDLS and CDR2 YYNGEE. V was trimmed by 0 bases and J by 5 bases, leaving 18 bases between them. This CDR3 has 17 amino acids. The CDR3, as DNA: TGTGCCAGCAGCGTAGGCATTAGCCAGGGGATGCACAATGAGCAGTTCTTC. This translates into CASSVGISQGMHNEQFF.

J is TRBJ2-7 and V is TRBV7-9; TRBD1 matches at 9 bases. V lost 2 bases and J lost 3; bases outside the gene matches: 8. The CDR3 loop spans 16 amino acids. Germline V gene lookup returns CDR1 SEHNR and CDR2 FQNEAQ (reference sequence). CDR3 protein: CASSLSSRTGVYEQYF. The CDR3 coding sequence is TGTGCCAGCAGCTTAAGTAGCAGGACAGGGGTCTACGAGCAGTACTTC. The full variable domain, completed using reference TRBV7-9 and TRBJ2-7, is DTGVSQNPRHKITKRGQNVTFRCDPISEHNRLYWYRQTLGQGPEFLTYFQNEAQLEKSRLLSDRFSAERPKGSFSTLEIQRTEQGDSAMYLCASSLSSRTGVYEQYFGPGTRLTVT.

This clonotype was seen ten or more times. The rearrangement links TRBV7-9 to TRBJ2-7; 7 bases map to TRBD1. Per the germline V gene, CDR1 is SEHNR and CDR2 is FQNEAQ (reference sequence). The CDR3 spans 11 residues. Losses at the gene ends were 10 bases for V and 4 bases for J; bases not matched to a gene: 4. In DNA, the CDR3 is TGTGCCACCCGGGACAGTTACGAGCAGTACTTC. Residues: CATRDSYEQYF. Full variable domain (remainder filled in from reference TRBV7-9 and TRBJ2-7): DTGVSQNPRHKITKRGQNVTFRCDPISEHNRLYWYRQTLGQGPEFLTYFQNEAQLEKSRLLSDRFSAERPKGSFSTLEIQRTEQGDSAMYLCATRDSYEQYFGPGTRLTVT.

The rearrangement joins TRBV7-2 to TRBJ2-7; TRBD2 might be the D (6 bases). Trimming took 1 base from V and 3 from J, leaving 10 bases between them. The CDR3 covers 14 residues. Germline loops: CDR1 SGHTA, CDR2 FQGNSA. Written as DNA, the CDR3 is TGTGCCAGCAGCTTAGGCGGGGCACTCTACGAGCAGTACTTC. Protein sequence: CASSLGGALYEQYF.

This clonotype was detected only a few times. The chain carries TRBV7-6 and TRBJ2-7; 7 positions agree with TRBD1. Germline loops: CDR1 SGHVS, CDR2 FNYEAQ. This CDR3 is 14 amino acids long. V was clipped by 4 bases and J by 0 bases; unmatched bases: 3. This chain's CDR3 is CASSWDSSSYEQYF. The CDR3 DNA sequence: TGTGCCAGCAGCTGGGACAGTAGCTCCTACGAGCAGTACTTC.

The J gene is TRBJ2-2, the V gene TRBV2; no reliable D call. V gave up 6 bases and J gave up 3 bases, with 11 bases separating them. Germline V gene data show CDR1 as SNHLY and CDR2 as FYNNEI. There are 14 residues in the CDR3. This CDR3 is CASRNGQYTGELFF. In nucleotides, the CDR3 is TGTGCCAGCAGGAATGGCCAGTACACCGGGGAGCTGTTTTTT.

This clonotype was seen repeatedly, ten times or more. The V gene is TRBV5-8, the J gene TRBJ1-1; 7 bases map to TRBD1. V gave up 6 bases and J gave up 1 base; unmatched junction bases: 6. CDR3 length: 14 amino acids. Germline lookup yields CDR1 SGHTS and CDR2 YDEGEE. Here the CDR3 DNA reads TGTGCCAGCACCCTAGAGGGGGCGAACACTGAAGCTTTCTTT. Its protein product is CASTLEGANTEAFF.

This clonotype was detected ten times or more. In DNA form, the CDR3 reads TGCAGCATCTACTCACAGGGCTTCGAGACCCAGTACTTC. Translating it yields CSIYSQGFETQYF. The gene calls are TRBV29-1 and TRBJ2-5; tentatively, D is TRBD1 (6 bases). Germline CDR1 is SQVTM and CDR2 is ANQGSEA. V shed 8 bases and J shed 5 bases, with 18 bases lying between them. CDR3 size: 13 residues.

This clonotype appeared a few times. The chain is built from TRBV5-5 and TRBJ1-6; 7 bases map to TRBD1. CDR1 is SGHKS and CDR2 is YYEKEE in the germline V gene (reference sequence). V dropped 2 bases and J dropped 12; count of bases not matched to a gene: 2. The CDR3 totals 12 residues. CDR3 in amino acids: CASSLTGEPLHF. The CDR3, as DNA: TGTGCCAGCAGCTTAACAGGGGAACCCCTCCACTTT.